This entry lists 25 T cell receptor beta chains sequenced from one sample in a study of blood T cell repertoires in COVID-19. Only in-frame clones appear in the TCRdb table, and some are missing; sequencing was by immunoSEQ multiplex PCR. The sample yields some 250,000 clones, 70% to 75% seen once. The sample comprised peripheral blood. The receptors shown here come from a woman at least 80 years old with acute or convalescent COVID-19.

This CDR3 is CASSPQNYYEQYF. The CDR3 DNA follows: TGTGCCAGCTCACCACAGAACTACTACGAGCAGTACTTC. The chain uses TRBV18 and TRBJ2-7; D uncertain. Per germline, CDR1 KGHSH and CDR2 LQKENI. V lost 1 base and J 3 bases, leaving 7 bases between the germline ends. This CDR3 is built from 13 residues. The full variable domain, rest sourced from reference TRBV18 and TRBJ2-7, is NAGVMQNPRHLVRRRGQEARLRCSPMKGHSHVYWYRQLPEEGLKFMVYLQKENIIDESGMPKERFSAEFPKEGPSILRIQQVVRGDSAAYFCASSPQNYYEQYFGPGTRLTVT.

The V and J genes are TRBV29-1 and TRBJ2-3; tentative D call: TRBD2 (6 bases). The CDR3 extends over 15 amino acids. Germline CDR1 reads SQVTM; CDR2 reads ANQGSEA. Trimming cost V 5 bases and J 2 bases, with 17 bases left between them. CDR3 nucleotides: TGCAGCGTTCGGGAGACAGCGACCGACACAGATACGCAGTATTTT. Its protein is CSVRETATDTDTQYF.

The V and J genes are TRBV7-2 and TRBJ1-5, with D maybe TRBD1 (6 bases). The CDR3 has 14 residues. Trimming removed 5 bases from V and 6 bases from J, with 14 bases in between. The germline CDR1 and CDR2 sequences are SGHTA and FQGNSA. In nucleotides, the CDR3 is TGTGCCAGCAGCGTACAGGGCTTAGGTCAGCCCCAGCATTTT. This encodes CASSVQGLGQPQHF.

This clone was seen only a few times. The chain combines TRBV19 with TRBJ1-2; TRBD1 agrees at 9 bases. Trimming at V came to 5 bases and at J to 7 bases, leaving 8 bases not matched to a gene. The germline V gene encodes CDR1 LNHDA and CDR2 SQIVND (reference sequence). The CDR3 is 14 amino acids. CDR3 in amino acids: CASSLLGQGFGYTF. CDR3 bases: TGTGCCAGTAGTCTTCTAGGACAGGGGTTTGGCTACACCTTC.

This clone was seen only a few times. J is TRBJ2-7 and V is TRBV7-9, with 9 bases fitting TRBD1. The CDR3 consists of 14 residues. CDR1 and CDR2 (germline): SEHNR, FQNEAQ (reference sequence). V lost 7 bases to trimming and J lost 9 bases; unmatched junction nucleotides: 13. CDR3 DNA sequence: TGTGCCAGCAACTCCGGGACAGGGTTTCTCTTGCAGTACTTC. Its translation is CASNSGTGFLLQYF.

In regard to this clone: Additional DNA sequences in this sample encode the identical CDR3. The rearrangement joins TRBV27 to TRBJ1-6; 10 nucleotides agree with TRBD1. Trimming at V came to 3 bases and at J to 13 bases, leaving 6 bases not matched to a gene. CDR3 length: 14 amino acids. Per the germline V gene, CDR1 is MNHEY and CDR2 is SMNVEV (reference sequence). The CDR3 region has the DNA TGTGCCAGCAGTTTTAGGGACAGGGGAAGTCCCCTCCACTTT. This translates into CASSFRDRGSPLHF.

This clone appeared a single time. The chain uses TRBV6-5 and TRBJ2-7; 11 nucleotides line up with TRBD1. V shed 6 bases and J 9 bases; nucleotides not matched to a gene: 13. This CDR3 is 15 amino acids long. In germline, CDR1 is MNHEY, CDR2 SVGAGI. The CDR3 DNA is TGTGCCAGCAGCCCAGGTGGACAGGGGGCGAATGGGCAGTACTTC. Its translation is CASSPGGQGANGQYF.

The chain combines TRBV7-8 with TRBJ2-1; D is perhaps TRBD1 (6 bases). The CDR3 loop spans 16 amino acids. The V and J ends lost 5 bases and 0 bases respectively, with 14 bases between them. Germline V gene lookup returns CDR1 SGHVS and CDR2 FQNEAQ. The CDR3 region is CASSPRTANSYNEQFF. CDR3 DNA sequence: TGTGCCAGCAGCCCCAGGACAGCGAACTCCTACAATGAGCAGTTCTTC. The complete variable domain, with remaining parts taken from reference TRBV7-8 and TRBJ2-1, reads GAGVSQSPRYKVAKRGQDVALRCDPISGHVSLFWYQQALGQGPEFLTYFQNEAQLDKSGLPSDRFFAERPEGSVSTLKIQRTQQEDSAVYLCASSPRTANSYNEQFFGPGTRLTVL.

This chain uses TRBV14 with TRBJ1-5, with D perhaps TRBD1 (6 bases). V was clipped by 3 bases and J by 4 bases, with 16 bases between them. The CDR3 extends over 16 amino acids. Per germline, CDR1 SGHDN and CDR2 FVKESK. The chain's CDR3 is CASSQIPGQSNQPQHF. CDR3 bases: TGTGCCAGCAGCCAGATTCCGGGACAATCAAATCAGCCCCAGCATTTT.

J is TRBJ2-1 and V is TRBV18; 9 positions match TRBD2. Germline loops: CDR1 KGHSH, CDR2 LQKENI. The CDR3 consists of 17 residues. V was clipped by 3 bases and J by 1 base; unmatched bases: 7. The CDR3 sequence is CASSPGAGGPSYNEQFF. CDR3 DNA sequence: TGTGCCAGCTCACCGGGGGCGGGAGGGCCATCCTACAATGAGCAGTTCTTC.

V usage is TRBV11-3 and J usage is TRBJ2-3; D is perhaps TRBD2 (6 bases). CDR1 is SGHNT and CDR2 is YENEEA in the germline V gene. The CDR3 has 12 residues. V was shortened by 5 bases and J by 4 bases, with 7 bases between the two germline ends. In DNA form, the CDR3 reads TGTGCCAGCAGCCCGGGGGCAGATACGCAGTATTTT. It yields the protein CASSPGADTQYF.

The gene calls are TRBV4-3 and TRBJ2-1, with D possibly matching TRBD2 (5 bases). V lost 0 bases to trimming and J lost 7 bases, with 13 bases between them. Per the germline V gene, CDR1 is LGHNA and CDR2 is YSLEER. The length of the CDR3 is 15 residues. This CDR3 reads CASSQDRSGENEQFF. The CDR3 DNA follows: TGCGCCAGCAGCCAAGATAGGAGCGGAGAGAATGAGCAGTTCTTC.

CDR3 loop: CASSEGRDSPAFF. The CDR3 coding sequence is TGTGCCAGCAGTGAAGGGCGGGACAGCCCGGCTTTCTTT. The rearrangement joins TRBV6-1 to TRBJ1-1, with 7 nucleotides matching TRBD1. With V trimmed by 1 base and J by 11 bases, 7 bases remained unmatched. The V gene's germline CDR1 is MNHNS and CDR2 SASEGT. CDR3 length: 13 residues.

The chain employs TRBV7-9 and TRBJ1-3, with D possibly matching TRBD1 (5 bases). Trimming cost V 8 bases and J 4 bases, with 12 bases left between them. The CDR3 sequence is 13 residues long. Germline V gene data show CDR1 as SEHNR and CDR2 as FQNEAQ (reference sequence). CDR3 sequence: CASLHWGGNTIYF. CDR3 DNA sequence: TGTGCCAGCCTCCATTGGGGCGGAAACACCATATATTTT.

The chain recombines TRBV5-1 with TRBJ1-2; 9 nucleotides align to TRBD1. The CDR3 has 13 amino acids. From germline, CDR1 is SGHRS and CDR2 YFSETQ. The V segment lost 0 bases and the J segment 8 bases; nucleotides outside the gene matches: 2. The CDR3 spells CASSLGDRDGYTF. The DNA of the CDR3 is TGCGCCAGCAGCTTGGGGGACAGGGACGGCTACACCTTC.

J is TRBJ2-5 and V is TRBV10-1; TRBD2 agrees at 11 bases. Losses at the gene ends were 5 bases for V and 7 bases for J; bases not matched to a gene: 3. Germline V gene sequence: CDR1 WNHNN, CDR2 SYGVQD (reference sequence). The CDR3 totals 13 residues. The CDR3 here is CASSPTSGGTQYF. CDR3 nucleotide sequence: TGCGCCAGCAGTCCTACTAGCGGGGGGACCCAGTACTTC.

This rearrangement joins TRBV6-5 to TRBJ1-2; TRBD1 matches at 8 bases. V lost 6 bases, J lost 2 bases, and 8 bases stayed unmatched. The length of the CDR3 is 15 residues. The germline CDR1 and CDR2 sequences are MNHEY and SVGAGI. The CDR3 DNA reads as TGTGCCAGCAGCCCCAGGACAGGGATAAACTATGGCTACACCTTC. Protein: CASSPRTGINYGYTF.

This sequence joins TRBV7-9 and TRBJ2-1; 7 bases match TRBD1. V lost 5 bases and J lost 5; bases outside the gene matches: 12. CDR1 is SEHNR, CDR2 FQNEAQ, per germline (reference sequence). The CDR3 length is 16 residues. CDR3 region: CASSPRTGSWNNEQFF. DNA for the CDR3: TGTGCCAGCAGCCCCCGGACAGGTAGTTGGAACAATGAGCAGTTCTTC.

The chain uses TRBV10-3 and TRBJ1-2; D is unresolved. The germline V and J ends were trimmed by 8 bases and 1 base, with 14 bases remaining between them. This CDR3 has 14 amino acids. The V gene's germline CDR1 is ENHRY and CDR2 SYGVKD. The CDR3 DNA follows: TGTGCCATCCGTCCAAGTGGCGGTAACTATGGCTACACCTTC. Protein: CAIRPSGGNYGYTF.

The chain joins TRBV6-2 or TRBV6-3 to TRBJ2-1, with TRBD2 matching over 9 bases. V gave up 4 bases and J gave up 6 bases; unmatched junction bases: 10. The CDR3 is 16 amino acids. Per the germline V gene, CDR1 is MNHEY and CDR2 is SVGEGT. This CDR3 reads CASSSSGRGGANEQFF. CDR3 coding DNA: TGTGCCAGCAGTTCCTCTGGGCGCGGGGGGGCCAATGAGCAGTTCTTC.

The CDR3 protein is CASSIGTAYGYTF. CDR3 DNA sequence: TGTGCCAGTAGTATAGGGACAGCTTATGGCTACACCTTC. The chain combines TRBV19 with TRBJ1-2; D may be TRBD1 (6 bases). Trimming took off 1 base at V and 5 bases at J, with 8 bases between the two ends. Per germline, CDR1 LNHDA and CDR2 SQIVND (reference sequence). The CDR3 is 13 amino acids.

V is TRBV7-9 and J is TRBJ1-4; 10 bases agree with TRBD1. Germline-derived CDR1 and CDR2 are SEHNR and FQNEAQ (reference sequence). Trimming removed 7 bases from V and 6 bases from J; junction bases left unmatched: 8. CDR3 size: 15 residues. The CDR3 spells CASKGTGANYEKLFF. The CDR3 bases are TGTGCCAGCAAGGGGACAGGGGCTAACTATGAAAAACTGTTTTTT.

The chain joins TRBV21-1 to TRBJ1-1; TRBD1 is the table's D call, not checked against the DNA. TRBV21-1 is classified as a pseudogene. The CDR3 is 16 residues long. For the CDR3, the DNA is TGTGCCAGCAGCAAAGGTGGCAGGGGGCAGGACACTGAAGCTTTCTTT. Amino acid sequence: CASSKGGRGQDTEAFF.

The chain has TRBV24-1 and TRBJ2-1; 8 bases are a match to TRBD1. Germline V lookup: CDR1 KGHDR, CDR2 SFDVKD. The CDR3 totals 12 residues. With V trimmed by 4 bases and J by 13 bases, 5 bases remained unmatched. CDR3 loop: CATSETGGKQFF. The CDR3 DNA follows: TGTGCCACCAGTGAAACAGGGGGAAAACAGTTCTTC.

This chain connects TRBV20-1 to TRBJ2-3, with D possibly matching TRBD2 (5 bases). This CDR3 is 13 amino acids long. Deletions cut 3 bases from V and 5 bases from J, with 12 bases between. Per the germline V gene, CDR1 is DFQATT and CDR2 is SNEGSKA (reference sequence). In nucleotides, the CDR3 is TGCAGTGCTAGTCGGACTGCCAGAGATACGCAGTATTTT. It codes for CSASRTARDTQYF.